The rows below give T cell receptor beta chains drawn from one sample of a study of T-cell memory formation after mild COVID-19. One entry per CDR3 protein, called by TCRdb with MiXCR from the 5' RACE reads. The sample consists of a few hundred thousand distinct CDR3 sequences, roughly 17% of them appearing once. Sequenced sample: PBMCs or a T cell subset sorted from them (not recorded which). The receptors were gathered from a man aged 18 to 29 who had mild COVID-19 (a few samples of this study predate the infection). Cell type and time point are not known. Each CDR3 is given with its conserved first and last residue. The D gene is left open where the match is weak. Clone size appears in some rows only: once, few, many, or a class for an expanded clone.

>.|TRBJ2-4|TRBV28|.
CASSLPPGTSPAKNIQYF
TGTGCCAGCAGTTTACCCCCAGGGACTTCTCCAGCCAAAAACATTCAGTACTTC
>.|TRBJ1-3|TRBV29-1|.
CSVAVQNSGNTIYF
TGCAGCGTTGCTGTACAGAACTCTGGAAACACCATATATTTT
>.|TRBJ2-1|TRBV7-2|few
CASSLGGAWEQFF
TGTGCCAGCAGCTTAGGGGGGGCCTGGGAGCAGTTCTTC
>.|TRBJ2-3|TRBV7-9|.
CASGSGLLSTDTQYF
TGTGCCAGCGGCTCGGGACTCCTTAGCACAGATACGCAGTATTTT
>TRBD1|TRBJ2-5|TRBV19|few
CASAQGETQYF
TGTGCCAGCGCACAGGGGGAGACCCAGTACTTC
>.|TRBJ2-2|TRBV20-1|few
CSARGGVAGELFF
TGCAGTGCTAGAGGGGGAGTCGCCGGGGAGCTGTTTTTT
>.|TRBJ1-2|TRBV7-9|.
CASSLGTQRLANYGYTF
TGTGCCAGCAGCTTAGGTACGCAGAGGCTGGCTAACTATGGCTACACCTTC
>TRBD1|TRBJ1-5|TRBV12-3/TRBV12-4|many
CASRGTGNQPQHF
TGTGCCAGCAGGGGGACAGGCAATCAGCCCCAGCATTTT
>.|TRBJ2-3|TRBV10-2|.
CASRGWKSGGRTDTQYF
TGCGCCAGCAGAGGCTGGAAGTCGGGGGGCCGCACAGATACGCAGTATTTT
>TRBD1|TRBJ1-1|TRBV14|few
CASSLQGGNEAFF
TGTGCCAGCAGCCTGCAGGGGGGGAATGAAGCTTTCTTT
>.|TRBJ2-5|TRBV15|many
CATSRDRRPQETQYF
TGTGCCACCAGCAGAGATCGGCGGCCCCAAGAGACCCAGTACTTC
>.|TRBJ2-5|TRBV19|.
CASSMRSEETQYF
TGTGCCAGTAGTATGAGGAGCGAGGAGACCCAGTACTTC
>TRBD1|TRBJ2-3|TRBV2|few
CASTFDRESSTDTQYF
TGTGCCAGCACGTTCGACAGGGAATCTAGCACAGATACGCAGTATTTT
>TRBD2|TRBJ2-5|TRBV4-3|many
CASSQDGLAGNVETQYF
TGCGCCAGCAGCCAAGATGGCCTAGCGGGGAATGTAGAGACCCAGTACTTC
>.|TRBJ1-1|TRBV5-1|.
CASSPTDRPEAFF
TGCGCCAGCAGTCCTACAGATCGTCCTGAAGCTTTCTTT
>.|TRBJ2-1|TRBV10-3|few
CAINGGQGNEQFF
TGTGCCATCAACGGTGGTCAGGGTAATGAGCAGTTCTTC
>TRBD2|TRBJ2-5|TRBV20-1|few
CSAPTAGGYQETQYF
TGCAGTGCCCCGACAGCGGGGGGGTACCAAGAGACCCAGTACTTC
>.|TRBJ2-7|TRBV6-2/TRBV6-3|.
CASTRAGSYEQYF
TGTGCCAGCACTCGGGCAGGGAGCTACGAGCAGTACTTC
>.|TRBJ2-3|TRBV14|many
CASSQDVQGDTQYF
TGTGCCAGCAGCCAAGACGTACAGGGAGATACGCAGTATTTT